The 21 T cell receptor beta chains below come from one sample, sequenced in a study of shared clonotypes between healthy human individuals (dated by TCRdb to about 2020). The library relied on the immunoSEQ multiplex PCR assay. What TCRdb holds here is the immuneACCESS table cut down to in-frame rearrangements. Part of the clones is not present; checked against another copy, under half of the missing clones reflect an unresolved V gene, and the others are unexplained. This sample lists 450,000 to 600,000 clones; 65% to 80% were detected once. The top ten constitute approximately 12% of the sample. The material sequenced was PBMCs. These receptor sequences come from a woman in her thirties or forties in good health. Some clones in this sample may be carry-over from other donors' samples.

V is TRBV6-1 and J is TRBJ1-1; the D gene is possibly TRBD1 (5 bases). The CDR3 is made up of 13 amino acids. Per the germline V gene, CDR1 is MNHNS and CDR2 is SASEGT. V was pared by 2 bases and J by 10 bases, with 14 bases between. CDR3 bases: TGTGCCAGCAGTGAATACAGGAGGGCAGGAGCTTTCTTT. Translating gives CASSEYRRAGAFF.

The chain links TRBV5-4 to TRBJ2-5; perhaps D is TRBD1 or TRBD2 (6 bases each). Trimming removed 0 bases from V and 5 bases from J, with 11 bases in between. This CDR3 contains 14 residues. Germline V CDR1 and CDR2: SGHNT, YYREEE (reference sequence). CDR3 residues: CASSLGGARETQYF. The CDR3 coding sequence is TGTGCCAGCAGCTTGGGGGGGGCAAGGGAGACCCAGTACTTC. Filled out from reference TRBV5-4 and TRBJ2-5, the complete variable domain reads ETGVTQSPTHLIKTRGQQVTLRCSSQSGHNTVSWYQQALGQGPQFIFQYYREEENGRGNFPPRFSGLQFPNYSSELNVNALELDDSALYLCASSLGGARETQYFGPGTRLLVL.

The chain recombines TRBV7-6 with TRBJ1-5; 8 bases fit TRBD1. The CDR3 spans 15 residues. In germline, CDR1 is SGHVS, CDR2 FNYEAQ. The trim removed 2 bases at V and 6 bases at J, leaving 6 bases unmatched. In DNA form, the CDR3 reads TGTGCCAGCAGCTTAACAGGGGGACCTTCTCAGCCCCAGCATTTT. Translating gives CASSLTGGPSQPQHF.

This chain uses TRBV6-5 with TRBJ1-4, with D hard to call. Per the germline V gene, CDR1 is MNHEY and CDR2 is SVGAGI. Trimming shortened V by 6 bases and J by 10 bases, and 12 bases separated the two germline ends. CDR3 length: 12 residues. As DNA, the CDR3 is TGTGCCAGCAGCTGGCGGGATGGAAAACTGTTTTTT. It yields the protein CASSWRDGKLFF.

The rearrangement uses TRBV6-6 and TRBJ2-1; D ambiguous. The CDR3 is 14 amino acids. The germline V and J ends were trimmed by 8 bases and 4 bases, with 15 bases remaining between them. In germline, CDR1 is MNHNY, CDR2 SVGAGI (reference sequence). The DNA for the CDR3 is TGTGCCAGCGCAGGATCCGCCCGGTACAATGAGCAGTTCTTC. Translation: CASAGSARYNEQFF.

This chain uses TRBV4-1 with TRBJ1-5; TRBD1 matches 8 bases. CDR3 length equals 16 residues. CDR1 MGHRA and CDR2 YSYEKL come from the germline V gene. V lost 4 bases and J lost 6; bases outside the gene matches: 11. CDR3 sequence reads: CASSRLADRVSQPQHF. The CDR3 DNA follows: TGCGCCAGCAGCCGACTTGCGGACAGGGTCAGTCAGCCCCAGCATTTT.

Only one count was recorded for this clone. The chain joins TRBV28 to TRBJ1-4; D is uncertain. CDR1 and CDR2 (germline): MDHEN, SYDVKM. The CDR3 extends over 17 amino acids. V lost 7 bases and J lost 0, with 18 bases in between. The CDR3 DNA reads TGTGCCAGCACCTCCCCAGGTGAACGCGCAACTAATGAAAAACTGTTTTTT. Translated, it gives CASTSPGERATNEKLFF.

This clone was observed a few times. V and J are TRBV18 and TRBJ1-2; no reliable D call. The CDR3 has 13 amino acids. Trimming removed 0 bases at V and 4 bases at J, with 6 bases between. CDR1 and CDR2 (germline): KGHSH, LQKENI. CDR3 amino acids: CASSPPGSYGYTF. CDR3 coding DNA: TGTGCCAGCTCACCACCGGGCAGCTATGGCTACACCTTC.

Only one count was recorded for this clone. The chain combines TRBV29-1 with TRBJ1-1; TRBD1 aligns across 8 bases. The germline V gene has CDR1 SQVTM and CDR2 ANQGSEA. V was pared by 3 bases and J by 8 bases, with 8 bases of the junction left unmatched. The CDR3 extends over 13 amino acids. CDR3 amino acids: CSVEVARTGEAFF. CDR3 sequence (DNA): TGCAGCGTTGAGGTTGCGCGGACAGGGGAAGCTTTCTTT.

The CDR3 region is CASSPSRGSYEQYF. The CDR3 bases are TGTGCCAGCTCACCCTCAAGGGGATCCTACGAGCAGTACTTC. The gene calls are TRBV18 and TRBJ2-7; TRBD1 might be the D (5 bases). From germline, CDR1 is KGHSH and CDR2 LQKENI. The CDR3 has 14 residues. V lost 3 bases to trimming and J lost 1 base, with 10 bases between them.

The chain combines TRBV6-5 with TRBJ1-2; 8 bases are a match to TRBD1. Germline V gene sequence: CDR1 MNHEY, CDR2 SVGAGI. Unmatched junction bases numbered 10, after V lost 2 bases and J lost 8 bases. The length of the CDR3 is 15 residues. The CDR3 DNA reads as TGTGCCAGCAGTTACAGCCATGGACAGGGCGGGGGCTACACCTTC. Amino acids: CASSYSHGQGGGYTF.

The chain's CDR3 is CASSVVAEANEQFF. In DNA form, the CDR3 reads TGTGCCAGCAGCGTAGTTGCAGAAGCGAATGAGCAGTTCTTC. The rearrangement links TRBV9 to TRBJ2-1, with D unclear. The V gene lost 0 bases and the J gene lost 7 bases, with 11 bases spanning the gap. The CDR3 loop spans 14 amino acids. In germline, CDR1 is SGDLS, CDR2 YYNGEE.

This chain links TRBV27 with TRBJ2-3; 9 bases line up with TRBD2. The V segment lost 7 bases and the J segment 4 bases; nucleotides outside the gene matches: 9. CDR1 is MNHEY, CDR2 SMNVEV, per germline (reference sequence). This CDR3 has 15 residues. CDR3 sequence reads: CASIRFSGSSDTQYF. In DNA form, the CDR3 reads TGTGCCAGCATTAGATTTAGCGGGAGTTCAGATACGCAGTATTTT.

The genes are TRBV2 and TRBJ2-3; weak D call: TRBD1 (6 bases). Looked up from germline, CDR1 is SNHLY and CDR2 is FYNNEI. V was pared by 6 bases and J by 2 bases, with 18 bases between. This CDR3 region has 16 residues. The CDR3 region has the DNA TGTGCCAGCAGGGACAGAGCGTTAATAAACACAGATACGCAGTATTTT. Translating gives CASRDRALINTDTQYF.

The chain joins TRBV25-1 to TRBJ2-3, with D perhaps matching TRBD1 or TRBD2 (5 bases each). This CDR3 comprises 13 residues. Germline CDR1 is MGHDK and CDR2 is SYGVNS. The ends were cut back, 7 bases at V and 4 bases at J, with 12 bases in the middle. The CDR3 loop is CASTERGADTQYF. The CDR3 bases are TGTGCCAGCACCGAGCGAGGGGCAGATACGCAGTATTTT.

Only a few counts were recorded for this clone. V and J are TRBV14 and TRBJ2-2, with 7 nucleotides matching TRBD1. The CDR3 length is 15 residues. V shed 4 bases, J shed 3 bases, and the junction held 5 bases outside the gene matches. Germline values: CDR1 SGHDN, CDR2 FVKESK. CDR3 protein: CASSRLTGDTGELFF. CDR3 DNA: TGTGCCAGCAGCCGACTCACAGGGGACACCGGGGAGCTGTTTTTT.

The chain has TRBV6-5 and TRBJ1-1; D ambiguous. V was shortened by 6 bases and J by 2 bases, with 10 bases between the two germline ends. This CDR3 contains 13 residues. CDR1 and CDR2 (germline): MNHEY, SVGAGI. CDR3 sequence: CASSPNPNTEAFF. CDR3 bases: TGTGCCAGCAGCCCTAATCCCAACACTGAAGCTTTCTTT.

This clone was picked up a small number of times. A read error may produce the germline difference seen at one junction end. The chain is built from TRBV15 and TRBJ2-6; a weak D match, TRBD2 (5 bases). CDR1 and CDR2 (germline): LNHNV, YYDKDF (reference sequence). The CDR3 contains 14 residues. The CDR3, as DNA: TGTGCCACCAGCGGAGAACTAGATTCAGACGTCCTGACTTTC. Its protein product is CATSGELDSDVLTF.

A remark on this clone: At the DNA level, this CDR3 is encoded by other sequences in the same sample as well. This CDR3 is CSVVTSGNTIYF. DNA of the CDR3: TGCAGCGTCGTCACTAGTGGGAACACCATATATTTT. The genes are TRBV29-1 and TRBJ1-3; D remains unclear. V lost 6 bases to trimming and J lost 7 bases, with 13 bases between them. The CDR3 consists of 12 residues. Germline-derived CDR1 and CDR2 are SQVTM and ANQGSEA. Together with reference TRBV29-1 and TRBJ1-3, the CDR3 gives the full variable domain: SAVISQKPSRDICQRGTSLTIQCQVDSQVTMMFWYRQQPGQSLTLIATANQGSEATYESGFVIDKFPISRPNLTFSTLTVSNMSPEDSSIYLCSVVTSGNTIYFGEGSWLTVV.

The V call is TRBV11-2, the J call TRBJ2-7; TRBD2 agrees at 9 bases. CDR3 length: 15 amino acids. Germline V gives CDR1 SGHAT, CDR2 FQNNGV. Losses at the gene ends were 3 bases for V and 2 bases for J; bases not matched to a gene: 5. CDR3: CASSFGTSRPYEQYF. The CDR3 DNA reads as TGTGCCAGCAGCTTTGGGACTAGCCGACCCTACGAGCAGTACTTC.

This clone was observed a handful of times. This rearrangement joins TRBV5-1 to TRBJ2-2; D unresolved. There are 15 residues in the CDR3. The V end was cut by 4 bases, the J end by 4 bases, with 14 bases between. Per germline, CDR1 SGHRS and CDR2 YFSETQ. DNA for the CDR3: TGCGCCAGCAGCCCCCAAGATCCCTCCACCGGGGAGCTGTTTTTT. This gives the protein CASSPQDPSTGELFF.